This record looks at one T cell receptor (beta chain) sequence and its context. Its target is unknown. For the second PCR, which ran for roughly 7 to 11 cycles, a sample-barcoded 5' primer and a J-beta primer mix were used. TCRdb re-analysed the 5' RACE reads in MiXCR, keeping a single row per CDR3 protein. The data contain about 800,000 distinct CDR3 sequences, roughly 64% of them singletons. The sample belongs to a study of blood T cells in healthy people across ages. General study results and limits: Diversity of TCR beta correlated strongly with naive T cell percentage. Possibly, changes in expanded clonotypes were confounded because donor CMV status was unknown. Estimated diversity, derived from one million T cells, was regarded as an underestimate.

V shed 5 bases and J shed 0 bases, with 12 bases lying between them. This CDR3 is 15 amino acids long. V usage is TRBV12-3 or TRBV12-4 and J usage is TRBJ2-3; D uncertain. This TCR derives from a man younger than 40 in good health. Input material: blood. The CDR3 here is CASSLLTASTDTQYF. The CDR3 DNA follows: TGTGCCAGCAGTCTACTGACGGCTAGCACAGATACGCAGTATTTT.